These 10 T cell receptor beta chains originate from one sample sequenced in a study of blood T cell repertoires in COVID-19. Sequencing was performed with immunoSEQ multiplex PCR; in TCRdb, only in-frame clones are kept and a portion is missing. The profile shows tens of thousands of clones, roughly 88% of them singletons. Source material: peripheral blood. The receptors come from an elderly woman with active or convalescent COVID-19.

The genes are TRBV7-8 and TRBJ2-7; 9 bases align to TRBD2. Germline CDR1 and CDR2: SGHVS and FQNEAQ. The trim removed 1 base at V and 3 bases at J, leaving 4 bases unmatched. CDR3 length: 15 amino acids. CDR3 loop: CASSLGLAVRYEQYF. Here the CDR3 DNA reads TGTGCCAGCAGCTTAGGACTAGCGGTCCGCTACGAGCAGTACTTC.

CDR3 sequence (DNA): TGTGCCAGTAGCGGACTAGCGGGCTCCTACAATGAGCAGTTCTTC. Translating it yields CASSGLAGSYNEQFF. The chain combines TRBV19 with TRBJ2-1, with 11 bases fitting TRBD2. CDR3 length: 15 amino acids. Germline values: CDR1 LNHDA, CDR2 SQIVND (reference sequence). The ends lost 6 bases at V and 0 bases at J; junction bases unmatched: 1.

V usage is TRBV6-5 and J usage is TRBJ2-5; TRBD2 agrees at 7 bases. This CDR3 contains 16 residues. Germline values: CDR1 MNHEY, CDR2 SVGAGI. After removal of 0 bases from V and 3 bases from J, the junction contained 7 bases not matched to a gene. CDR3 sequence (DNA): TGTGCCAGCAGTTACTCGGGCGGGAGAAGGGAAGAGACCCAGTACTTC. Residues: CASSYSGGRREETQYF.

The chain links TRBV19 to TRBJ2-7; no definite D call. V was clipped by 3 bases and J by 5 bases, with 8 bases between them. The length of the CDR3 is 12 residues. The germline gives CDR1 LNHDA, CDR2 SQIVND (reference sequence). The CDR3 sequence: CASSMGPHEQYF. CDR3 in DNA: TGTGCCAGTAGTATGGGCCCTCACGAGCAGTACTTC.

This clone was counted only a few times. J is TRBJ2-7 and V is TRBV18; D gene ambiguous. Trimming took off 1 base at V and 7 bases at J, with 17 bases between the two ends. In germline, CDR1 is KGHSH, CDR2 LQKENI. This CDR3 has 15 residues. The CDR3 nucleotides read TGTGCCAGCTCACCACTCCCTACCTTTGAGTCGGAGCAGTACTTC. As protein: CASSPLPTFESEQYF.

V usage is TRBV5-8 and J usage is TRBJ1-2, with D perhaps matching TRBD1 (6 bases). The CDR3 is 13 amino acids. Trimming took 3 bases from V and 8 from J, leaving 14 bases between them. In germline, CDR1 is SGHTS, CDR2 YDEGEE. CDR3 nucleotides: TGTGCCAGCAGCTCTCGGGCAGGGGTCGGCTACACCTTC. Its translation: CASSSRAGVGYTF.

The V and J genes are TRBV9 and TRBJ1-4; no reliable D call. With 0 bases removed from V and 5 bases from J, the gap between germline ends came to 11 bases. In germline, CDR1 is SGDLS, CDR2 YYNGEE. The CDR3 totals 15 residues. CDR3 coding DNA: TGTGCCAGCAGCGTAGGGGGAGTATCGAATGAAAAACTGTTTTTT. It specifies CASSVGGVSNEKLFF. Full variable domain (missing parts from reference TRBV9 and TRBJ1-4): DSGVTQTPKHLITATGQRVTLRCSPRSGDLSVYWYQQSLDQGLQFLIQYYNGEERAKGNILERFSAQQFPDLHSELNLSSLELGDSALYFCASSVGGVSNEKLFFGSGTQLSVL.

This rearrangement joins TRBV6-2 or TRBV6-3 to TRBJ2-3, with 13 bases that match TRBD2. With V trimmed by 4 bases and J by 10 bases, 8 bases remained unmatched. The CDR3 has 15 amino acids. Germline V gene sequence: CDR1 MNHEY, CDR2 SVGEGT. The CDR3 DNA is TGTGCCAGCAGTTTGGGACTAGCGGGGAGATCGGCGCAGTATTTT. Its protein is CASSLGLAGRSAQYF.

The J gene is TRBJ2-7, the V gene TRBV9; 10 bases are a match to TRBD2. The CDR3 is 17 amino acids. CDR1 is SGDLS, CDR2 YYNGEE, per germline. V shed 4 bases, J shed 6 bases, and the junction held 16 bases outside the gene matches. CDR3 in amino acids: CASSSRAYSSGSSEQYF. The CDR3 coding sequence is TGTGCCAGCAGCTCGAGGGCCTACTCTAGCGGGAGTAGCGAGCAGTACTTC.

This clone appeared a single time. The rearrangement joins TRBV5-4 to TRBJ2-1; 12 positions match TRBD2. Germline V lookup: CDR1 SGHNT, CDR2 YYREEE (reference sequence). The CDR3 length is 16 residues. V dropped 3 bases and J dropped 4; count of bases not matched to a gene: 5. CDR3 nucleotides: TGTGCCAGCAGCTCCCCCACTAGCGGGGGGTACAATGAGCAGTTCTTC. It translates to CASSSPTSGGYNEQFF.